These T cell receptor beta chains were read from a single sample in a study of shared clonotypes between healthy human individuals. Sequencing used immunoSEQ multiplex PCR; TCRdb keeps in-frame clones, though not all of them. The data show some 500,000 clones, 96% seen once. Input material: naive CD4+ T cells sorted from blood. Receptors were obtained from a woman in her 30s in good health. CDR3s include the opening cysteine and the closing phenylalanine or tryptophan. D genes are given only for firm matches. Size is omitted from some rows. Given values are once, few, many or a class for expanded clones.

cdr3_aa: CASSWQGAYEQYF
cdr3_nt: TGCGCCAGCAGCTGGCAGGGGGCCTACGAGCAGTACTTC
d_call: TRBD1
j_call: TRBJ2-7
v_call: TRBV5-1
clone_size: .

cdr3_aa: CASSLRPHSGRSEQYF
cdr3_nt: TGTGCCAGCAGTTTACGGCCACATAGCGGGAGGAGCGAGCAGTACTTC
d_call: TRBD2
j_call: TRBJ2-7
v_call: TRBV27
clone_size: .

cdr3_aa: CASSEGAGPGGNTIYF
cdr3_nt: TGTGCCAGCAGTGAAGGTGCAGGTCCAGGCGGAAACACCATATATTTT
d_call: .
j_call: TRBJ1-3
v_call: TRBV6-1
clone_size: .

cdr3_aa: CASKTGVASYGYTF
cdr3_nt: TGTGCCAGCAAAACTGGCGTCGCAAGCTATGGCTACACCTTC
d_call: .
j_call: TRBJ1-2
v_call: TRBV27
clone_size: .

cdr3_aa: CASMNRGRYEQYF
cdr3_nt: TGTGCCAGCATGAACAGGGGGCGTTACGAGCAGTACTTC
d_call: TRBD1
j_call: TRBJ2-7
v_call: TRBV6-5
clone_size: .

cdr3_aa: CASSLESWTGKTNYGYTF
cdr3_nt: TGCGCCAGCAGCCTAGAGAGCTGGACAGGCAAGACAAACTATGGCTACACCTTC
d_call: TRBD1
j_call: TRBJ1-2
v_call: TRBV4-1
clone_size: .

cdr3_aa: CATNIGGANTGELFF
cdr3_nt: TGTGCCACCAATATAGGGGGGGCGAACACCGGGGAGCTGTTTTTT
d_call: .
j_call: TRBJ2-2
v_call: TRBV6-5
clone_size: .

cdr3_aa: CASSSFLVGRNTGELFF
cdr3_nt: TGTGCCAGCAGCTCCTTTTTGGTCGGAAGGAACACCGGGGAGCTGTTTTTT
d_call: .
j_call: TRBJ2-2
v_call: TRBV7-8
clone_size: .

cdr3_aa: CASSQDSDPGSRYYGYTF
cdr3_nt: TGTGCCAGCAGCCAAGATTCTGATCCTGGCAGTCGCTACTATGGCTACACCTTC
d_call: .
j_call: TRBJ1-2
v_call: TRBV4-2
clone_size: .

cdr3_aa: CASSLPGIGELFF
cdr3_nt: TGTGCCAGCAGTTTACCAGGGATCGGGGAGCTGTTTTTT
d_call: .
j_call: TRBJ2-2
v_call: TRBV28
clone_size: .

cdr3_aa: CASSPREGAYNEQFF
cdr3_nt: TGTGCCAGCAGCCCGCGGGAGGGAGCCTACAATGAGCAGTTCTTC
d_call: TRBD2
j_call: TRBJ2-1
v_call: TRBV7-8
clone_size: .

cdr3_aa: CASSFSGGFYEQYF
cdr3_nt: TGTGCCAGCAGCTTTTCCGGGGGGTTCTACGAGCAGTACTTC
d_call: TRBD2
j_call: TRBJ2-7
v_call: TRBV7-9
clone_size: .

cdr3_aa: CASSVGSGTSHEQYF
cdr3_nt: TGTGCCAGCAGCGTAGGCAGCGGGACGTCTCACGAGCAGTACTTC
d_call: TRBD2
j_call: TRBJ2-7
v_call: TRBV9
clone_size: .

cdr3_aa: CASSPYGLAGIEETQYF
cdr3_nt: TGTGCCAGTAGTCCATACGGTCTAGCGGGAATAGAGGAGACCCAGTACTTC
d_call: TRBD2
j_call: TRBJ2-5
v_call: TRBV19
clone_size: .

cdr3_aa: CASSSAGVPYEQYF
cdr3_nt: TGTGCCAGCAGTTCAGCAGGGGTCCCCTACGAGCAGTACTTC
d_call: .
j_call: TRBJ2-7
v_call: TRBV7-2
clone_size: .

cdr3_aa: CAWSVPPNSGRAFF
cdr3_nt: TGTGCCTGGAGTGTTCCCCCGAATTCAGGAAGAGCTTTCTTT
d_call: .
j_call: TRBJ1-1
v_call: TRBV30
clone_size: .

cdr3_aa: CASSSLEPGSETQYF
cdr3_nt: TGTGCCAGCAGTTCCCTAGAGCCGGGTTCGGAGACCCAGTACTTC
d_call: .
j_call: TRBJ2-5
v_call: TRBV28
clone_size: .

cdr3_aa: CASSLRAGGGNEQFF
cdr3_nt: TGCGCCAGCAGCTTGCGTGCGGGAGGAGGGAATGAGCAGTTCTTC
d_call: TRBD2
j_call: TRBJ2-1
v_call: TRBV5-1
clone_size: .

cdr3_aa: CASRAGTEGNQPQHF
cdr3_nt: TGTGCCAGCAGAGCAGGGACAGAGGGCAATCAGCCCCAGCATTTT
d_call: TRBD1
j_call: TRBJ1-5
v_call: TRBV6-1
clone_size: .

cdr3_aa: CASSMAGTKNTGELFF
cdr3_nt: TGTGCCAGCAGCATGGCCGGGACTAAAAACACCGGGGAGCTGTTTTTT
d_call: TRBD2
j_call: TRBJ2-2
v_call: TRBV11-2
clone_size: .

cdr3_aa: CASYAKQELVDEQYF
cdr3_nt: TGTGCCAGCTACGCCAAACAGGAATTGGTCGACGAGCAGTACTTC
d_call: .
j_call: TRBJ2-7
v_call: TRBV7-9
clone_size: .

cdr3_aa: CAWSVRLEQYF
cdr3_nt: TGTGCCTGGAGTGTACGGCTCGAGCAGTACTTC
d_call: .
j_call: TRBJ2-7
v_call: TRBV30
clone_size: few

cdr3_aa: CASSPRTNTEAFF
cdr3_nt: TGTGCCAGCTCACCGAGGACGAACACTGAAGCTTTCTTT
d_call: .
j_call: TRBJ1-1
v_call: TRBV18
clone_size: .

cdr3_aa: CASSLAPGEAYEQYF
cdr3_nt: TGCGCCAGCAGCTTGGCGCCAGGGGAGGCCTACGAGCAGTACTTC
d_call: .
j_call: TRBJ2-7
v_call: TRBV5-1
clone_size: .

cdr3_aa: CASSSSGRITQYF
cdr3_nt: TGTGCCAGCAGCTCTAGCGGGAGGATTACCCAGTACTTC
d_call: TRBD2
j_call: TRBJ2-5
v_call: TRBV7-2
clone_size: .

cdr3_aa: CASSLREGPYEQYF
cdr3_nt: TGTGCCAGCAGTTTGCGGGAGGGACCCTACGAGCAGTACTTC
d_call: TRBD2
j_call: TRBJ2-7
v_call: TRBV27
clone_size: .

cdr3_aa: CASSLWAAPSYEQYF
cdr3_nt: TGTGCCAGCAGCTTGTGGGCAGCCCCATCCTACGAGCAGTACTTC
d_call: .
j_call: TRBJ2-7
v_call: TRBV5-4
clone_size: .

cdr3_aa: CASSLGMESSGANVLTF
cdr3_nt: TGCGCCAGCAGCTTGGGGATGGAAAGCTCTGGGGCCAACGTCCTGACTTTC
d_call: .
j_call: TRBJ2-6
v_call: TRBV5-1
clone_size: .

cdr3_aa: CASSVDYSYNEQFF
cdr3_nt: TGTGCCAGCAGTGTAGACTACTCCTACAATGAGCAGTTCTTC
d_call: .
j_call: TRBJ2-1
v_call: TRBV28
clone_size: .

cdr3_aa: CASSQGKTSGRADTQYF
cdr3_nt: TGCGCCAGCAGCCAGGGGAAGACTAGCGGGAGGGCAGATACGCAGTATTTT
d_call: TRBD2
j_call: TRBJ2-3
v_call: TRBV4-1
clone_size: .

cdr3_aa: CASKSMGGYTF
cdr3_nt: TGTGCCAGCAAATCGATGGGAGGCTACACCTTC
d_call: .
j_call: TRBJ1-2
v_call: TRBV28
clone_size: .

cdr3_aa: CASSLDGWVGDSGNTIYF
cdr3_nt: TGTGCCAGCAGTTTAGATGGTTGGGTGGGGGACTCTGGAAACACCATATATTTT
d_call: .
j_call: TRBJ1-3
v_call: TRBV28
clone_size: .

cdr3_aa: CASRLAGTTYEQYF
cdr3_nt: TGTGCCAGCAGGCTAGCGGGAACCACCTACGAGCAGTACTTC
d_call: TRBD2
j_call: TRBJ2-7
v_call: TRBV28
clone_size: .

cdr3_aa: CASGLVRDKTSGRRDTGELFF
cdr3_nt: TGTGCTAGTGGTTTGGTACGGGATAAGACTAGCGGGAGAAGGGACACCGGGGAGCTGTTTTTT
d_call: TRBD2
j_call: TRBJ2-2
v_call: TRBV12-5
clone_size: .

cdr3_aa: CASSPDRGGSYEQYF
cdr3_nt: TGTGCCAGCAGTCCGGACAGGGGAGGGTCCTACGAGCAGTACTTC
d_call: TRBD1
j_call: TRBJ2-7
v_call: TRBV6-5
clone_size: .

cdr3_aa: CASSWSRTGDRSPLHF
cdr3_nt: TGTGCCAGCAGTTGGTCCAGGACAGGGGATAGATCACCCCTCCACTTT
d_call: TRBD1
j_call: TRBJ1-6
v_call: TRBV25-1
clone_size: .

cdr3_aa: CASSLDRATPPLHF
cdr3_nt: TGTGCCAGCAGTTTGGACAGGGCGACTCCACCCCTCCACTTT
d_call: TRBD1
j_call: TRBJ1-6
v_call: TRBV27
clone_size: .

cdr3_aa: CASSADHIGYTF
cdr3_nt: TGTGCCAGCAGTGCGGACCATATTGGCTACACCTTC
d_call: .
j_call: TRBJ1-2
v_call: TRBV2
clone_size: .

cdr3_aa: CASSLGGTRTDTQYF
cdr3_nt: TGCGCCAGCAGCTTGGGGGGAACCCGCACAGATACGCAGTATTTT
d_call: .
j_call: TRBJ2-3
v_call: TRBV5-1
clone_size: .

cdr3_aa: CASSQYPPQYF
cdr3_nt: TGTGCCAGCAGCCAGTATCCCCCCCAGTACTTC
d_call: .
j_call: TRBJ2-5
v_call: TRBV2
clone_size: .

cdr3_aa: CATSRGGTDLTEAFF
cdr3_nt: TGTGCCACCAGCAGAGGAGGGACAGACCTCACTGAAGCTTTCTTT
d_call: TRBD1
j_call: TRBJ1-1
v_call: TRBV15
clone_size: few

cdr3_aa: CASSVTGTLTHEQYF
cdr3_nt: TGTGCCAGCAGCGTGACCGGGACTCTCACTCACGAGCAGTACTTC
d_call: .
j_call: TRBJ2-7
v_call: TRBV9
clone_size: .

cdr3_aa: CASSPLLDRGIGETQYF
cdr3_nt: TGTGCCAGCTCACCACTGCTGGACAGGGGGATTGGAGAGACCCAGTACTTC
d_call: TRBD1
j_call: TRBJ2-5
v_call: TRBV18
clone_size: .

cdr3_aa: CASSLRTSGRANTGELFF
cdr3_nt: TGTGCCAGCAGCTTAAGGACTAGCGGGAGGGCGAACACCGGGGAGCTGTTTTTT
d_call: TRBD2
j_call: TRBJ2-2
v_call: TRBV7-6
clone_size: .

cdr3_aa: CASSFGVLETQYF
cdr3_nt: TGTGCCAGCAGCTTCGGGGTGTTGGAGACCCAGTACTTC
d_call: .
j_call: TRBJ2-5
v_call: TRBV7-2
clone_size: .

cdr3_aa: CASSLDIGSYNEQFF
cdr3_nt: TGTGCCAGCAGCTTAGATATCGGCAGCTACAATGAGCAGTTCTTC
d_call: .
j_call: TRBJ2-1
v_call: TRBV11-1
clone_size: .

cdr3_aa: CASSFHPKRSRTYNEQFF
cdr3_nt: TGCGCCAGCAGCTTCCACCCAAAGAGGAGTCGGACCTACAATGAGCAGTTCTTC
d_call: .
j_call: TRBJ2-1
v_call: TRBV5-1
clone_size: .

cdr3_aa: CASSEASGLNEQFF
cdr3_nt: TGCGCCAGCAGTGAGGCTAGCGGCTTAAATGAGCAGTTCTTC
d_call: TRBD2
j_call: TRBJ2-1
v_call: TRBV10-1
clone_size: .

cdr3_aa: CASSLMGRGRYSNQPQHF
cdr3_nt: TGTGCCAGCAGCCTTATGGGTAGGGGGCGTTATAGCAATCAGCCCCAGCATTTT
d_call: TRBD1
j_call: TRBJ1-5
v_call: TRBV28
clone_size: .

cdr3_aa: CASSDTGANVLTF
cdr3_nt: TGTGCCAGCAGTGACACTGGGGCCAACGTCCTGACTTTC
d_call: .
j_call: TRBJ2-6
v_call: TRBV2
clone_size: .

cdr3_aa: CASLINLGQPQHF
cdr3_nt: TGTGCCAGCCTCATCAACCTCGGGCAGCCCCAGCATTTT
d_call: .
j_call: TRBJ1-5
v_call: TRBV6-5
clone_size: .

cdr3_aa: CASGGPRQRYSGANVLTF
cdr3_nt: TGTGCCTCAGGTGGGCCGAGACAGAGATACTCTGGGGCCAACGTCCTGACTTTC
d_call: .
j_call: TRBJ2-6
v_call: TRBV28
clone_size: .

cdr3_aa: CASSIDREADTQYF
cdr3_nt: TGTGCCAGCAGCATTGACAGGGAAGCAGATACGCAGTATTTT
d_call: TRBD1
j_call: TRBJ2-3
v_call: TRBV7-9
clone_size: once

cdr3_aa: CASSFGRRFSNQPQHF
cdr3_nt: TGTGCCAGCTCATTCGGGCGTCGTTTTAGCAATCAGCCCCAGCATTTT
d_call: .
j_call: TRBJ1-5
v_call: TRBV18
clone_size: .

cdr3_aa: CASSPQGLTSDEQFF
cdr3_nt: TGTGCCAGCTCACCACAAGGCCTAACTAGCGATGAGCAGTTCTTC
d_call: TRBD2
j_call: TRBJ2-1
v_call: TRBV18
clone_size: .

cdr3_aa: CASSLGLAGGITDTQYF
cdr3_nt: TGCGCCAGCAGCTTGGGGCTAGCGGGAGGGATCACAGATACGCAGTATTTT
d_call: TRBD2
j_call: TRBJ2-3
v_call: TRBV5-1
clone_size: once

cdr3_aa: CASSLGDRDSGNTVYF
cdr3_nt: TGCGCCAGCAGCTTGGGGGACAGGGACTCTGGAAACACCGTATATTTT
d_call: TRBD1
j_call: TRBJ1-3
v_call: TRBV5-1
clone_size: .

cdr3_aa: CASSLGSVWGSTDTQYF
cdr3_nt: TGCGCCAGCAGCTTGGGATCAGTATGGGGGAGCACAGATACGCAGTATTTT
d_call: .
j_call: TRBJ2-3
v_call: TRBV5-1
clone_size: .

cdr3_aa: CASSSTAGDDTQYF
cdr3_nt: TGTGCCAGCTCAAGTACGGCGGGAGACGATACGCAGTATTTT
d_call: TRBD2
j_call: TRBJ2-3
v_call: TRBV18
clone_size: .

cdr3_aa: CASRNTYEQYF
cdr3_nt: TGTGCCAGCAGAAACACGTACGAGCAGTACTTC
d_call: .
j_call: TRBJ2-7
v_call: TRBV6-5
clone_size: once